The 14 T cell receptor beta chains reported below all come from one sample, sequenced in a study of T cells expressing NK-cell markers. TCRdb reprocessed the 5' RACE reads, with one entry per CDR3 protein and no DNA. Its listing shows about 540,000 distinct CDR3 sequences. The sample comprised blood T cells: a sorted CD56 or NKG2C T cell subset, CD4+ or CD8+ T cells, or bulk PBMC T cells (not recorded which). Receptor source: a man aged 18 to 30 in good health.

CDR3 in amino acids: CASRALLGTDTQYF. The J gene is TRBJ2-3, the V gene TRBV6-5; the D call from TCRdb, TRBD2, cannot be confirmed without DNA. This CDR3 is built from 14 residues. Germline V lookup: CDR1 MNHEY, CDR2 SVGAGI.

The J gene is TRBJ1-3, the V gene TRBV7-9; the D call from TCRdb, TRBD1, cannot be confirmed without DNA. This CDR3 is 16 amino acids long. Germline loops: CDR1 SEHNR, CDR2 FQNEAQ (reference sequence). CDR3 sequence reads: CASRIDRGGSGNTIYF.

The chain joins TRBV14 to TRBJ2-5; TCRdb reports TRBD1, a call that lacks DNA to check it against. CDR1 SGHDN and CDR2 FVKESK come from the germline V gene. The CDR3 has 16 amino acids. This CDR3 is CASSQDPRRRGETQYF. Using reference TRBV14 and TRBJ2-5 for the parts outside the CDR3, the full variable domain is EAGVTQFPSHSVIEKGQTVTLRCDPISGHDNLYWYRRVMGKEIKFLLHFVKESKQDESGMPNNRFLAERTGGTYSTLKVQPAELEDSGVYFCASSQDPRRRGETQYFGPGTRLLVL.

The chain is built from TRBV5-5 and TRBJ2-5; TCRdb's assignment of TRBD1 cannot be checked, as there is no DNA. Looked up from germline, CDR1 is SGHKS and CDR2 is YYEKEE (reference sequence). This CDR3 comprises 14 residues. The CDR3 sequence is CASSTFTGAETQYF.

The gene calls are TRBV5-1 and TRBJ1-4; TCRdb's D call of TRBD1 is untestable without DNA. The germline V gene has CDR1 SGHRS and CDR2 YFSETQ. This CDR3 comprises 15 residues. This CDR3 is CASSVGTGENEKLFF.

The chain employs TRBV6-2 or TRBV6-3 and TRBJ2-1; with no DNA, the TCRdb D assignment of TRBD1 cannot be verified. Germline CDR1 and CDR2: MNHEY and SVGEGT. The length of the CDR3 is 14 residues. The CDR3 region is CASSLSTGFHEQFF.

The chain is built from TRBV4-1 and TRBJ2-3; the TRBD1 assignment by TCRdb is unverifiable without DNA. The CDR3 loop spans 15 amino acids. From germline, CDR1 is MGHRA and CDR2 YSYEKL. This CDR3 reads CASSQGDISTDTQYF.

The CDR3 loop reads CASSLARRWDYGYTF. The chain recombines TRBV12-3 or TRBV12-4 with TRBJ1-2. The CDR3 spans 15 residues.

This sequence joins TRBV12-3 or TRBV12-4 and TRBJ2-5; as DNA is missing, the TRBD2 call by TCRdb cannot be tested. CDR3 length: 15 residues. The CDR3 loop reads CASSLVGSGRETQYF.

This chain uses TRBV18 with TRBJ2-7. Germline-derived CDR1 and CDR2 are KGHSH and LQKENI. The CDR3 has 14 amino acids. The CDR3 sequence: CASSPAHTDYEQYF.

V usage is TRBV28 and J usage is TRBJ2-1. CDR1 and CDR2 (germline): MDHEN, SYDVKM. The CDR3 runs to 15 residues. CDR3 amino acids: CASKVDRQPYNEQFF.

V usage is TRBV10-3 and J usage is TRBJ2-2; TCRdb lists TRBD1, though no DNA is available to test this call. Germline V CDR1 and CDR2: ENHRY, SYGVKD. CDR3 length: 15 amino acids. The CDR3 loop reads CAISRGTELNGELFF.

The chain employs TRBV12-3 or TRBV12-4 and TRBJ2-5; TCRdb reports TRBD1, a call that lacks DNA to check it against. The CDR3 covers 15 residues. CDR3 sequence: CASSPARGEVETQYF.

V is TRBV12-3 or TRBV12-4 and J is TRBJ1-1; TCRdb gives TRBD1 as the D gene, but with no DNA this cannot be confirmed. The CDR3 covers 16 residues. CDR3 protein: CASIPRGEGWSTEAFF.